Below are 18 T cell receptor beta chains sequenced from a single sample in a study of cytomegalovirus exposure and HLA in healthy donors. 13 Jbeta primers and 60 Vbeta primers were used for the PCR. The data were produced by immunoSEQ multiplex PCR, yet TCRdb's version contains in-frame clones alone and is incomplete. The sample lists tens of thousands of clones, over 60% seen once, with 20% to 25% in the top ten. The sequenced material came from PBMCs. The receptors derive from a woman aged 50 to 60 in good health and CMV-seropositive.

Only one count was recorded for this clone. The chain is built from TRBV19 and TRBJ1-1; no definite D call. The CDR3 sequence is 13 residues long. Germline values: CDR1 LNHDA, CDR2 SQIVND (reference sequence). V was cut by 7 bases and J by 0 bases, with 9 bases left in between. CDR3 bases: TGTGCCAGTAACCAGGATTTGAACACTGAAGCTTTCTTT. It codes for CASNQDLNTEAFF.

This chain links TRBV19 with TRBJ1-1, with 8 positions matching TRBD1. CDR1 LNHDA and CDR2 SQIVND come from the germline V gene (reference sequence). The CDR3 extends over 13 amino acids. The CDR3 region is CATRGQANTEAFF. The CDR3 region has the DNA TGTGCTACCCGGGGACAGGCGAACACTGAAGCTTTCTTT.

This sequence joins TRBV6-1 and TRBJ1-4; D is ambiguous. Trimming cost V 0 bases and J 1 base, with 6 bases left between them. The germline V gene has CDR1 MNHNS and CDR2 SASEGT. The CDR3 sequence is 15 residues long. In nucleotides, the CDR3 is TGTGCCAGCAGTGAAGCGGCAGGAACTAATGAAAAACTGTTTTTT. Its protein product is CASSEAAGTNEKLFF.

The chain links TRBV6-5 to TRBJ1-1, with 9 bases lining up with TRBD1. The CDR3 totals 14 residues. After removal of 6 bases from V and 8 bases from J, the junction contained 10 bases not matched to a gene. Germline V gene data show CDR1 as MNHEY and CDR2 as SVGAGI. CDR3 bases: TGTGCCAGCAGCCTAACAGGGGGCGGGAGCGAAGCTTTCTTT. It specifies CASSLTGGGSEAFF.

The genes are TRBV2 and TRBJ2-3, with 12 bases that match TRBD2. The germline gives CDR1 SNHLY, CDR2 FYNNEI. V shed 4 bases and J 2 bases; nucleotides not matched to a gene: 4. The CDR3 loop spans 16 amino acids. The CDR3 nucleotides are TGTGCCAGCAGTGGTGGACTAGCGGGGAACACAGATACGCAGTATTTT. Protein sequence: CASSGGLAGNTDTQYF.

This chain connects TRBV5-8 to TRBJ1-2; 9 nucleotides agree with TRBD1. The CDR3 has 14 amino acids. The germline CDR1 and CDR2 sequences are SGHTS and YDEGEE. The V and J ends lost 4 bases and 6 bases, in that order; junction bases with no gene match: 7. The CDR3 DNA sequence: TGTGCCAGCAGCACTGGACAGGGGTTTGATGGCTACACCTTC. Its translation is CASSTGQGFDGYTF.

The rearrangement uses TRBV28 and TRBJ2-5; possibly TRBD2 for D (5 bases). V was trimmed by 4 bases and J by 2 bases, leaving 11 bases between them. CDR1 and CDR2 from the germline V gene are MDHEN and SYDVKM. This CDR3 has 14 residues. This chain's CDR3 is CASSYRGLQETQYF. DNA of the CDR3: TGTGCCAGCAGTTATCGAGGACTTCAAGAGACCCAGTACTTC.

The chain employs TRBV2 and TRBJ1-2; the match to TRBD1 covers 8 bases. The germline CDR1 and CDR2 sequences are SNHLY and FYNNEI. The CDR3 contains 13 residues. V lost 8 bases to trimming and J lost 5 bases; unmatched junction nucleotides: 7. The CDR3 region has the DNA TGTGCCAGCCAACAGGGGGTGGAGTATGGCTACACCTTC. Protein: CASQQGVEYGYTF.

The CDR3 DNA reads TGTGCCAGCAGTTCGCGGATAGGAGGCTACACCTTC. Translation gives CASSSRIGGYTF. V is TRBV28 and J is TRBJ1-2; D call uncertain. Germline CDR1 reads MDHEN; CDR2 reads SYDVKM. V was clipped by 4 bases and J by 8 bases, with 11 bases between them. This CDR3 spans 12 amino acids.

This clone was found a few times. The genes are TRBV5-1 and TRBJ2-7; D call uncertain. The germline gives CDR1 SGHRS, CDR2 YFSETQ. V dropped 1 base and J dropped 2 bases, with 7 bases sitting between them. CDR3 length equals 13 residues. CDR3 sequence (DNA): TGCGCCAGCAGCTTGTTAAGCACCTACGAGCAGTACTTC. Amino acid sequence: CASSLLSTYEQYF.

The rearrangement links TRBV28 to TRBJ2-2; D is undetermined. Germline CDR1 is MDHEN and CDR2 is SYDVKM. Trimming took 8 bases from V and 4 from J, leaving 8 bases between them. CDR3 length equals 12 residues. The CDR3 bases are TGTGCCAGCGGGCCCGGCACCGGGGAGCTGTTTTTT. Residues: CASGPGTGELFF.

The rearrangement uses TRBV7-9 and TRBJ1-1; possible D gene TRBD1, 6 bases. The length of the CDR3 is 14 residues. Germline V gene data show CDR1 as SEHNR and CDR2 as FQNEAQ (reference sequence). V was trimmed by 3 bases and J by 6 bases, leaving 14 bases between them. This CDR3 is CASSFATGYAEAFF. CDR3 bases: TGTGCCAGCAGCTTCGCAACAGGGTACGCTGAAGCTTTCTTT. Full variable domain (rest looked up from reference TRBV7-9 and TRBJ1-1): DTGVSQNPRHKITKRGQNVTFRCDPISEHNRLYWYRQTLGQGPEFLTYFQNEAQLEKSRLLSDRFSAERPKGSFSTLEIQRTEQGDSAMYLCASSFATGYAEAFFGQGTRLTVV.

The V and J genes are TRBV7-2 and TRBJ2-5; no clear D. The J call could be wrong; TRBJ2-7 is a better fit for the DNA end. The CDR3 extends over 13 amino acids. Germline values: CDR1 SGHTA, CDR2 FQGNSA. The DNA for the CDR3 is TGTGCCAGCAGCTTCTCTGATAACTACGAGCAGTACTTC. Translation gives CASSFSDNYEQYF.

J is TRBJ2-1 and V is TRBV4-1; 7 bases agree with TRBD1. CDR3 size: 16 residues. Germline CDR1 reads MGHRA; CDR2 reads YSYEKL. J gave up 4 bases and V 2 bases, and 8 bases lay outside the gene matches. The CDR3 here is CASSQYEGAIYNEQFF. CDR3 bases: TGCGCCAGCAGCCAATATGAGGGGGCGATTTACAATGAGCAGTTCTTC.

Written as DNA, the CDR3 is TGTGCCAGTAGTATTCGGTCAGGGAGGTTGAACGAGCAGTACTTC. Its translation is CASSIRSGRLNEQYF. This chain joins TRBV19 and TRBJ2-7; D perhaps matches TRBD2 (6 bases). The ends were cut back, 3 bases at V and 5 bases at J, with 17 bases in the middle. The CDR3 sequence is 15 residues long. The germline CDR1 and CDR2 sequences are LNHDA and SQIVND (reference sequence).

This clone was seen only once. As DNA, the CDR3 is TGTGCCACCGCAATTAGCGGACGCACAGATACGCAGTATTTT. Amino acid sequence: CATAISGRTDTQYF. This rearrangement joins TRBV2 to TRBJ2-3, with D possibly TRBD2 on 6 matching bases. The CDR3 extends over 14 amino acids. The germline gives CDR1 SNHLY, CDR2 FYNNEI. Trimming left V 10 bases short and J 1 base short, with 15 bases between.

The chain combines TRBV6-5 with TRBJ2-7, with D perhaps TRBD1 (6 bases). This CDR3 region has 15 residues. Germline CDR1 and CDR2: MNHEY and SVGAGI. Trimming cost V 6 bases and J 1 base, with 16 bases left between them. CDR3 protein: CASSPPQGKSYEQYF. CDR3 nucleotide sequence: TGTGCCAGCAGCCCCCCACAGGGAAAGTCCTACGAGCAGTACTTC.

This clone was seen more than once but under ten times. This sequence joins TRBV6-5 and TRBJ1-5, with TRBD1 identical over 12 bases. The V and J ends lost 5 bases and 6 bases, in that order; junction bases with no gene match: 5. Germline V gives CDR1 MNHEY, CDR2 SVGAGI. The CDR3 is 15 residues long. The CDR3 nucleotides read TGTGCCAGCAGTCGGGGACAGGGGGCGAGTCAGCCCCAGCATTTT. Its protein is CASSRGQGASQPQHF.